The present T cell receptor (beta chain) was sequenced within a study of neoadjuvant anti-PD-1 for oral cavity cancer (dated by TCRdb to the early 2020s). A note on the overall study: Three to four biweekly doses of nivolumab at 3 mg/kg were mostly administered to patients before curative-intent surgical resection. A fourth nivolumab dose was given around day 43 to patients without progression, and definitive surgical resection was performed in those patients on days 50-56. Under RECIST 1.1, patients with complete response, partial response or stable disease were classed as responders, and patients with progression were classed as non-responders. The parent correlative cohort had approximately twelve patients and a response rate of approximately 30%. Overall results and qualifications from the work: A higher pretreatment blood Treg/Th17 ratio correlated with both higher pretreatment blood TCRbeta clonality and lower post-treatment tumor TCRbeta clonality. Within PBMCs, T cell clonality (Gini index) was significantly higher in non-responders than responders after neoadjuvant nivolumab. The TCR analyses had only a few patients in each response group, and the authors called for validation in larger cohorts.

In the case of this clone: No antigen is known for it. Base qualities are missing; no much larger clone stands one base away.

The time point label for this specimen denotes: before neoadjuvant nivolumab. None of the patients had received prior systemic or radiation treatment, and all were newly diagnosed with stage II-IVA oral cavity squamous cell carcinoma. The cohort was made up of patients with locally advanced, HPV-negative oral cavity squamous cell carcinoma. No culture maintenance or expansion was done, as the peripheral blood mononuclear cells went straight to analysis. Samples came from a longitudinal correlative study of a single-arm phase II trial of neoadjuvant nivolumab in oral cavity squamous cell carcinoma. Subject-matched pre- and post-treatment PBMCs and tumors from three responders and three non-responders were subjected to genomic DNA-based TCRbeta sequencing. Peripheral blood mononuclear cells were collected once before nivolumab treatment and again after treatment, at the time of surgery. The Maxwell RSC DNA from Cells kit was used to isolate genomic DNA from PBMCs.

CDR1 SGHAT and CDR2 FQNNGV were looked up in the germline V gene. The CDR3 contains 13 residues, cysteine and phenylalanine counted. Only CDR3 DNA remains: 39 bases, in frame from the first base. Cut back by 3 bases and 6 bases, the V and J ends lie 12 bases apart. For deep sequencing, PBMC libraries mostly used around 470 ng of input genomic DNA, with six replicates for each sample. The immunoSEQ hsTCRbeta kit was used to prepare TCRbeta libraries according to the manufacturer's instructions. Sequencing of the completed libraries took place using an Illumina NovaSeq 6000 S4 flow cell after they had been pooled to about 3 nM. The authors' pipeline ran thus. The immunoSEQ Analyzer was used for raw data preprocessing and quality control. The analysis was limited to productive rearrangements, and each clonotype was defined by a unique CDR3 amino acid sequence. Repertoire clonality was estimated as the Gini-Simpson index, which was computed with the R package tcR. Student's t test was used to compare Gini indices, and Pearson correlation was used to assess associations with tumor size change. TCRdb mirrors the immuneACCESS table, restricted to in-frame sequences. Some clones are absent from its copies; in checked studies, under half trace to an unresolved V gene, and the reason for the others is unknown. V and J calls and clone size are given by that table; D and trimming were obtained from the DNA. The sample includes about 15,000 clones, with about 70% observed a single time. The ten largest clones take up approximately 3.3% of the sample.

This receptor was obtained from a person aged 40 to 85 with oral cavity squamous cell carcinoma. Here the chain combines TRBV11-2 and TRBJ2-7; tentative D gene TRBD1, with 5 bases matching. The sample consisted of PBMCs, taken before nivolumab (anti-PD-1) treatment. The DNA sequence is given as TGTGCCAGCAGCTTGGGAAGGGGTCGCGAGCAGTACTTC. The resulting protein is CASSLGRGREQYF.